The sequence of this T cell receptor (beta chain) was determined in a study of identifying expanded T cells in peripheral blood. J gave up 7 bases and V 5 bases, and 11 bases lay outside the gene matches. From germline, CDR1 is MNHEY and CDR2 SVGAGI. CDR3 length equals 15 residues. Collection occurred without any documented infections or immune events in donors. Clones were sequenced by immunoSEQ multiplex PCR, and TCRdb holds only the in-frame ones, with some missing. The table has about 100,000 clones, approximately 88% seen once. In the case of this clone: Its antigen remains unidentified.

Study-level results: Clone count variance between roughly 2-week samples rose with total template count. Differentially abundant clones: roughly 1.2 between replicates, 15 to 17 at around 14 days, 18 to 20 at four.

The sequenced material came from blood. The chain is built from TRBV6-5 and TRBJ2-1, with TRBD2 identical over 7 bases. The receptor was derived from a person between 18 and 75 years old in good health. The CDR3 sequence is CASSAEAGRPNEQFF. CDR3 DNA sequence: TGTGCCAGCAGTGCCGAAGCGGGGAGGCCAAATGAGCAGTTCTTC.